The 11 T cell receptor beta chains reported below all come from one sample, sequenced in a study of post-analysis software for immune sequencing data. These TCRs are of unknown antigen specificity. Incorporated into the TCR beta cDNA libraries were unique molecular identifiers, which served to reduce PCR and sequencing biases. Each CDR3 protein gets one entry after TCRdb re-called the PCR reads with MiXCR. Found here are roughly 700,000 distinct CDR3 sequences, 25% to 30% of them singletons; the top ten hold around 0.6%. Findings of the study overall: There were five TRBV segments more frequent in patients than controls, and TRBV5-6, TRBV5-1 and TRBV20-1 were among them.

Sequencing was done on a sample of blood. The source of these receptors is a girl aged 5-17 years with multiple sclerosis.

Only a few counts were recorded for this clonotype. The chain couples TRBV12-3 or TRBV12-4 to TRBJ2-7, with D perhaps matching TRBD1 or TRBD2 (6 bases each). V was trimmed by 6 bases and J by 2 bases, leaving 14 bases between them. This CDR3 has 14 amino acids. The CDR3 reads CASSRGTRAYEQYF. The CDR3 DNA sequence: TGTGCCAGCAGCCGCGGGACAAGGGCCTACGAGCAGTACTTC.

This clonotype was counted many times. The gene calls are TRBV9 and TRBJ2-7; possibly TRBD1 for D (5 bases). Germline CDR1 and CDR2: SGDLS and YYNGEE. This CDR3 spans 14 amino acids. The V and J ends lost 0 bases and 5 bases respectively, with 12 bases between them. CDR3 region: CASSVGVRADEQYF. Here the CDR3 DNA reads TGTGCCAGCAGCGTAGGCGTCAGGGCGGACGAGCAGTACTTC.

The chain recombines TRBV29-1 with TRBJ2-3; the D call may be TRBD1 or TRBD2 (5 bases each). CDR1 is SQVTM, CDR2 ANQGSEA, per germline. The CDR3 extends over 16 amino acids. Trimming took off 0 bases at V and 4 bases at J, with 17 bases between the two ends. CDR3 residues: CSVEDRVLGGADTQYF. The CDR3 nucleotides read TGCAGCGTTGAAGATCGGGTCCTTGGGGGTGCAGATACGCAGTATTTT.

V and J are TRBV11-3 and TRBJ2-1, with TRBD2 matching 8 bases. Unmatched junction bases numbered 5, after V lost 5 bases and J lost 8 bases. Germline-derived CDR1 and CDR2 are SGHNT and YENEEA. The CDR3 has 13 amino acids. The CDR3 region has the DNA TGTGCCAGCAGCCCCGGGACTAGAGATGAGCAGTTCTTC. This translates into CASSPGTRDEQFF.

This chain connects TRBV12-3 or TRBV12-4 to TRBJ2-1; 8 bases fit TRBD2. The CDR3 extends over 16 amino acids. J was trimmed by 6 bases and V by 3 bases; bases with no gene match: 10. Here the CDR3 DNA reads TGTGCCAGCAGTTTGGGGAGCGGGAGAGTTCCCAATGAGCAGTTCTTC. Translating gives CASSLGSGRVPNEQFF.

Concerning this clonotype: One base away lies a much larger clone, so this may be a sequencing read error. The CDR3 carries no conserved terminal phenylalanine or tryptophan, so it likely arises from a read error. This chain links TRBV29-1 with TRBJ2-4, with 7 bases matching TRBD2. The J call may be wrong; the DNA end is better matched by TRBJ2-7. In germline, CDR1 is SQVTM, CDR2 ANQGSEA. The CDR3 runs 13 residues. The CDR3 sequence: CSAQASGYYEQYI. The CDR3 coding sequence is TGCAGCGCCCAGGCTAGCGGTTACTACGAGCAGTACATC.

The chain carries TRBV11-2 and TRBJ1-4, with 7 bases aligning to TRBD1. The V segment lost 5 bases and the J segment 8 bases; nucleotides outside the gene matches: 8. Germline CDR1 reads SGHAT; CDR2 reads FQNNGV. This CDR3 comprises 14 residues. CDR3 DNA: TGTGCCAGCAGCCGAAGACAGGGTACCGAAAAACTGTTTTTT. Protein sequence: CASSRRQGTEKLFF.

The chain has TRBV6-6 and TRBJ2-1, with D possibly being TRBD1 or TRBD2 (6 bases each). Trimming pared 5 bases from V and 6 bases from J, leaving 17 bases between. Germline CDR1 is MNHNY and CDR2 is SVGAGI (reference sequence). CDR3 length: 15 residues. CDR3 coding DNA: TGTGCCAGCAGTGTCGGGGGCAGGGCCCGCAATGAGCAGTTCTTC. It encodes CASSVGGRARNEQFF.

This chain joins TRBV20-1 and TRBJ2-7, with D maybe TRBD1 (6 bases). V lost 5 bases and J 1 base, leaving 9 bases between the germline ends. This CDR3 is 12 amino acids long. The germline V gene has CDR1 DFQATT and CDR2 SNEGSKA (reference sequence). The CDR3 DNA is TGCAGTGCTCTGGACAGATCCTACGAGCAGTACTTC. Encoded protein: CSALDRSYEQYF.

CDR3 amino acids: CASSQEDRVRETQFF. CDR3 coding DNA: TGTGCCAGCAGCCAAGAGGACAGGGTAAGAGAGACCCAGTTCTTC. The J gene is TRBJ2-1, the V gene TRBV4-2; 8 nucleotides line up with TRBD1. Germline V gene sequence: CDR1 LGHNA, CDR2 YNFKEQ. CDR3 length: 15 amino acids. J gave up 13 bases and V 0 bases, and 11 bases lay outside the gene matches.

The J gene is TRBJ1-6, the V gene TRBV6-5; D unresolved. Trimming took 3 bases from V and 0 from J, leaving 9 bases between them. Germline V gene lookup returns CDR1 MNHEY and CDR2 SVGAGI. The length of the CDR3 is 16 residues. The CDR3 DNA reads TGTGCCAGCAGTTATAAGACGAGCTCCTATAATTCACCCCTCCACTTT. This encodes CASSYKTSSYNSPLHF.